The T cell receptor beta chain described here comes from a study of T cell clusters in autoimmune cytopenias (dated by TCRdb to the late 2010s). Looking at the study overall: TRB sequencing reached a median depth of around 52,000 reads per sample and yielded a median of approximately 2,200 distinct TRB clonotypes per sample. Peripheral blood TRB and IGH repertoires were sequenced in autoimmune cytopenia patients at active disease and during treatment follow-up, alongside healthy, CLL and autoimmune hepatitis controls. The study aimed to test whether autoimmune cytopenia patients carry a disease-specific immune repertoire signature usable as a blood-based biomarker.

The germline V gene (reference sequence) gives CDR1 as DFQATT and CDR2 as SNEGSKA. The cysteine opens and the phenylalanine closes a CDR3 of 15 amino acids. A DNA sequence was not provided. Going by frequency, this clonotype is medium-sized (0.01 to 0.1%); no count is logged. What this receptor recognizes is not known. The paper as a whole reports these results and caveats: TRB repertoire shifts, with less even repertoires in secondary cytopenia and CLL, mostly reflected lymphoma bias rather than autoimmunity. The GLIPH analysis suggested a lack of physiological T cell clusters in primary autoimmune cytopenia patients, since approximately 50 clusters were exclusive to healthy donors whereas about 18 were exclusive to patients. Healthy donors showed almost three-fold more exclusive TRB clusters than active autoimmune hepatitis patients, consistent with an autoimmunity-wide signature. The T cell clusters were defined only in silico, and the functional role of the clusters still needed to be validated experimentally. In the comparison of secondary cytopenia with CLL, no cluster-lack signature showed up, apparently because the dominant lymphoma-associated repertoire masked the signature.

TRB rearrangements were amplified by multiplex PCR using a touch-down protocol with TRB-A and TRB-B primer pools mixed in one tube. Illumina adapters and sample indices were attached to the amplicons through two consecutive PCR reactions using Phusion HS II polymerase. After gel purification with the NucleoSpin Gel and PCR Clean-up kit, the amplicons were quantified by Qubit and checked for quality on an Agilent 2100 Bioanalyzer. Sequencing of the libraries was done on an Illumina MiSeq with paired-end, single-indexed, 600-cycle runs. The source study handled its data this way. Alignment and assembly of TRB reads were performed with MiXCR version 2.1.12 and the default MiXCR reference library. A clone was defined by each unique CDR3 nucleotide sequence, and analysis was restricted to productive sequences with at least two reads. Alpha-parameterized diversity profiles (alpha 0 to 5), including the Shannon (alpha 1) and Simpson (alpha 2) indices, were computed with an R script to assess repertoire diversity. Combinatorial TRB VJ usage was computed with the tcR package and compared between cohorts by principal component analysis with ade4. GLIPH clustering of TCRbeta CDR3s was carried out on cohort pairs matched by age and read depth, and cluster frequencies were compared by Wilcoxon test. Reads reprocessed by TCRdb are summarized as one entry per CDR3 protein sequence, and DNA is absent. TCRdb's processing, not the authors', yielded these V and J calls. This sample's table carries fewer than 1,400 distinct CDR3 sequences. The ten largest clonotypes hold 40% to 50% of the sample.

TRB amplification used about 260 ng of peripheral blood genomic DNA, some 38,000 genome equivalents, per sample. Specimen: peripheral blood. The chain is assembled from TRBV20-1 and TRBJ2-3; TCRdb designates TRBD1, a call that cannot be tested without DNA. The sequence was collected from a human donor with an autoimmune cytopenia or autoimmune hepatitis (not recorded which). The CDR3 is CSARDPGRVTDTQYF.